This T cell receptor (beta chain) originates from a study of metastatic and nonmetastatic thyroid tumors. As for the study in general: Repertoires from blood and tumor or nodule tissue of malignant and benign thyroid patients were compared.

Per the original methods: Between-group CDR3 differences, defined by clinicopathological status, yielded a distant-metastasis classifier for papillary thyroid cancer. TCRdb redid the clone calls on the PCR reads using MiXCR. These V and J calls are TCRdb output, not the study's own analysis. The sample comprises about 40,000 clones, about 16% of which are singletons, and approximately 3.9% rests with the top ten. The CDR3 runs to 17 residues. Germline V gives CDR1 MNHEY, CDR2 SVGEGT. Notes on this clone: Its antigen is undetermined. The junction shows a germline mismatch at one end, possibly a read error.

Every patient was untreated before thyroid surgery. Overall study results and limits: When malignant thyroid tumors were compared with benign nodules, TCR beta diversity was reportedly significantly higher in the malignant tumors. This held in both blood and tumor samples.

Sample: blood. This sequence joins TRBV6-2 or TRBV6-3 and TRBJ2-1; a possible D gene is TRBD2 (7 bases). The clonotype was recovered from a female donor with papillary thyroid cancer or a benign thyroid nodule (not recorded which). Some clones in this sample may be carry-over from other donors' samples. CDR3 region: CASIYSKGGGTYNEQFF. CDR3 DNA: TGTGCCAGCATTTACTCGAAGGGCGGGGGCACCTACAATGAGCAGTTCTTC.